The table lists the clone carrying this T cell receptor beta chain with a few counts. What it binds is unknown. The sample belongs to a study of shared clonotypes between healthy human individuals. Points from the study as a whole: Compared with memory subsets, naive subsets generally had larger estimated richness. In a few donors, about 5% of naive CD4 clonotypes appeared in common.

The CDR3 contains 15 residues. Germline-derived CDR1 and CDR2 are SGDLS and YYNGEE. The V gene end was trimmed by 2 bases and the J gene end by 5 bases; junction bases not matched to a gene: 7. Here immunoSEQ multiplex PCR was the method, and the copy in TCRdb shows in-frame clones only, minus some. Of some 1.1 million clones detected, roughly 80% appear once; the ten largest clones hold approximately 0.95%. Sequenced sample: memory CD4+ T cells from PBMCs. Subset of the sample: CD45RA-negative fraction. This sequence originates from a man aged 18-30 years in good health. Some clones in this sample may be carry-over from other donors' samples. The V call is TRBV9, the J call TRBJ1-2; 9 bases align to TRBD1. The CDR3, as DNA: TGTGCCAGCAGCGTGCGACCACAGGGGGCATATGGCTACACCTTC. It codes for CASSVRPQGAYGYTF.